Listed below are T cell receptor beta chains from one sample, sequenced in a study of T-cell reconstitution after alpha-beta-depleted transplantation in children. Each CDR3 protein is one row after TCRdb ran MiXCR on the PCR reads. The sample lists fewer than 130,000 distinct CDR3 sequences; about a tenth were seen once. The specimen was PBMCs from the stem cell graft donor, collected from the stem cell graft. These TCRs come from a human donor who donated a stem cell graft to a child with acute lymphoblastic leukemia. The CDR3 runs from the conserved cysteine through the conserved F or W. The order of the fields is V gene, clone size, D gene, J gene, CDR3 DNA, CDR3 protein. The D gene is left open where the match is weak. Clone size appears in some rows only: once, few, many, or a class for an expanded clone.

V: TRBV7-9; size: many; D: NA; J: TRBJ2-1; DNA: TGTGCCAGCAGCCCTAATAGGGGGGTCCCCTCCTACAATGAGCAGTTCTTC; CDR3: CASSPNRGVPSYNEQFF
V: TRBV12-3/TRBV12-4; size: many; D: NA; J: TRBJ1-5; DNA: TGTGCCAGCAGTAAGGGGATAAGCAATCAGCCCCAGCATTTT; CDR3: CASSKGISNQPQHF
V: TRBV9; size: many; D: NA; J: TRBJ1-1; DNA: TGTGCCAGCAGCGTAGCCCTGGGGCGAAATACTGAAGCTTTCTTT; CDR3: CASSVALGRNTEAFF
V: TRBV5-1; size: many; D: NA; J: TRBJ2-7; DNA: TGCGCCAGCAGCTTGGAACTAGCCCCTATCGAGCAGTACTTC; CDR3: CASSLELAPIEQYF
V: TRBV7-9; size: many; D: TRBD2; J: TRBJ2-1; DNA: TGTGCCAGCAGCTTAGAAGCGGGGGAGCAGTTCTTC; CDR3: CASSLEAGEQFF
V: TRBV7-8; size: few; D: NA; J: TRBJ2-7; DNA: TGTGCCAGCAGCTTTGAGGGGTCGATATCCTACGAGCAGTACTTC; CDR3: CASSFEGSISYEQYF
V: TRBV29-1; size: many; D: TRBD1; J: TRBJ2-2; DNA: TGCGGCGGACAGGGGGGGGTAACCGGGGAGCTGTTTTTT; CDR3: CGGQGGVTGELFF
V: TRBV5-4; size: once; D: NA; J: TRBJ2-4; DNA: TGTGCCAGCAGCTCCGGGCTCGTCGGCACCCCGGGGGAAAACATTCAGTACTTC; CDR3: CASSSGLVGTPGENIQYF
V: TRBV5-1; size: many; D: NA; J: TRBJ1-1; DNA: TGCGCCAGCAGCTTTAAAAGCCGATTCGGGGAAGCTTTCTTT; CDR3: CASSFKSRFGEAFF
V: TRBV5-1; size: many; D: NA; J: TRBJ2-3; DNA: TGCGCCAGCAGCCCAACAACTAGCACAGATACGCAGTATTTT; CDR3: CASSPTTSTDTQYF
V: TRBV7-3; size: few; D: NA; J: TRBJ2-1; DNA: TGTGCCAGCAGCTTAATCCCAGAGAGCTCCTACAATGAGCAGTTCTTC; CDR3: CASSLIPESSYNEQFF
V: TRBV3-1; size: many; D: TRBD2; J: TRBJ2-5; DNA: TGTGCCAGCAGCCAAGATTCAAGCGGGATTGGTGAGACCCAGTACTTC; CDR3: CASSQDSSGIGETQYF
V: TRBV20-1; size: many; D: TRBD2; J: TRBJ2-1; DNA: TGCAGTGCTAGAGGGACTAGCGGGAGGGCCAAGAATGAGCAGTTCTTC; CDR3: CSARGTSGRAKNEQFF
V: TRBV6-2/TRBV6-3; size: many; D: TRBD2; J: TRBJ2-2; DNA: TGTGCCAGCAGTGCTCTAGCGGGAAACACCGGGGAGCTGTTTTTT; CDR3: CASSALAGNTGELFF
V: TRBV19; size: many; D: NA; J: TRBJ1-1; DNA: TGTGCCAGTAGCCGCAGGGCTGTGAACACTGAAGCTTTCTTT; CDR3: CASSRRAVNTEAFF
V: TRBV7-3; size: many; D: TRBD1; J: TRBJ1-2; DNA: TGTGCCAGCAGCTCGTCTCCGGGACAGGGCTATGGCTACACCTTC; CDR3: CASSSSPGQGYGYTF
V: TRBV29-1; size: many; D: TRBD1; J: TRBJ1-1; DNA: TGCAGCGTTGATGTTTTAGGACAGGGTGTAGCAGCTTTCTTT; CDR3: CSVDVLGQGVAAFF
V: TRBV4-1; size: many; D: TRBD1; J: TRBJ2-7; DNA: TGCGCCAGCAGCCAGACCGGGACAGGGGGCTACGAGCAGTACTTC; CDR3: CASSQTGTGGYEQYF
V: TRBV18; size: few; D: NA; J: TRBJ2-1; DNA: TGTGCCAGCTCAATACGGGAGACAGGTGGTGAGCAGTTCTTC; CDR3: CASSIRETGGEQFF
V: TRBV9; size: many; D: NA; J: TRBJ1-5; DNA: TGTGCCAGCACCGTAGGGAGGAGCAATCAGCCCCAGCATTTT; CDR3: CASTVGRSNQPQHF
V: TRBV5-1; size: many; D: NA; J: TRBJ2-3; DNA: TGCGCCAGCAGCACACTAGTCAGCACAGATACGCAGTATTTT; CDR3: CASSTLVSTDTQYF
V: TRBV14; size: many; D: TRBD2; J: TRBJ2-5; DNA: TGTGCCAGCAGCCAAGATGGGGAGGGACGGACCCAGTACTTC; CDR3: CASSQDGEGRTQYF
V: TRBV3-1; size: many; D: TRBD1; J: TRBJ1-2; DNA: TGTGCCAGCAGCCAGACAGGGTATGGCTACACCTTC; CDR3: CASSQTGYGYTF
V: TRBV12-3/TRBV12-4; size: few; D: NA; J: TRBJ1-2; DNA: TGTGCCAGCAGTTTTCGGGGTTATGGCTACACCTTC; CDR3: CASSFRGYGYTF
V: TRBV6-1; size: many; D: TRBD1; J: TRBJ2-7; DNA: TGTGCCAGCGGGACAGCGCGTTCATACGAGCAGTACTTC; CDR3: CASGTARSYEQYF
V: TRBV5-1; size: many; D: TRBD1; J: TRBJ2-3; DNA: TGCGCCAGCCGGCCCATCGGGACAGGCAGCACAGATACGCAGTATTTT; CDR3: CASRPIGTGSTDTQYF
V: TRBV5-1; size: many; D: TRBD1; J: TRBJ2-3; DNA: TGCGCCAGCAGCTTGCCGGGACAGGGGGCAGATACGCAGTATTTT; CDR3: CASSLPGQGADTQYF
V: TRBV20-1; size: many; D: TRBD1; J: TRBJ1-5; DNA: TGCAGTGCTAGACAAGACAGGGGATTAAATCAGCCCCAGCATTTT; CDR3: CSARQDRGLNQPQHF
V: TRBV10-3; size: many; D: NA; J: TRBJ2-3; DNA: TGTGCCATCAGTGAACCCCCGGGACTCGGAGAGGGCACAGATACGCAGTATTTT; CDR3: CAISEPPGLGEGTDTQYF
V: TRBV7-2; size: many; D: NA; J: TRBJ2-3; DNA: TGTGCCAGCAGCTCCTTCCCCAGGGCGGGTACGCAGTATTTT; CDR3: CASSSFPRAGTQYF
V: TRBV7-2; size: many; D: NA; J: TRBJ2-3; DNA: TGTGCCAGCAGCCAACTCACAGATACGCAGTATTTT; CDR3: CASSQLTDTQYF
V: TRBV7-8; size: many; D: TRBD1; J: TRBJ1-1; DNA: TGTGCCAGCAGCTTAGCGGGGACAGGGGTGGGATTCACTGAAGCTTTCTTT; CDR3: CASSLAGTGVGFTEAFF
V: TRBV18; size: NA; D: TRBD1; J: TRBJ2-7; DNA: TGTGCCAGCTCACAACCCGGGACAGGGGGCGAGCAGTACTTC; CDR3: CASSQPGTGGEQYF
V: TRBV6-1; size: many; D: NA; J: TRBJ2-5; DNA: TGTGCCAGCAGGGCTCATGTGGAGACCCAGTACTTC; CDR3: CASRAHVETQYF
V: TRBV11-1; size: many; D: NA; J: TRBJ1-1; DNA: TGTGCCAGCAGCTGGTTTGGGGGCACTGAAGCTTTCTTT; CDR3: CASSWFGGTEAFF
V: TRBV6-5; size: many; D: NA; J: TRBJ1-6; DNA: TGTGCCAGCAGTTACTCGAAGAACCAGATCTATAATTCACCCCTCCACTTT; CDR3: CASSYSKNQIYNSPLHF
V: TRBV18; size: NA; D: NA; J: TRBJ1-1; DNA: TGTGCCAGCTCACCAGTGCAGGGGCGAGACACTGAAGCTTTCTTT; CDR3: CASSPVQGRDTEAFF
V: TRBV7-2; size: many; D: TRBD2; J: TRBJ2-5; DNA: TGTGCCAGCAGCTTAGATAGCGGGGATAGAGAGACCCAGTACTTC; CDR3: CASSLDSGDRETQYF
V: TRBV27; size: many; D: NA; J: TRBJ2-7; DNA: TGTGCCAGCAGGACGACTACAGCCACCCCCTACGAGCAGTACTTC; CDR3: CASRTTTATPYEQYF
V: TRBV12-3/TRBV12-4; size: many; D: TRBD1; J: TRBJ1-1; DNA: TGTGCCAGCAGTCCACGCCTGGACAGGGAAGCTTTCTTT; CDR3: CASSPRLDREAFF